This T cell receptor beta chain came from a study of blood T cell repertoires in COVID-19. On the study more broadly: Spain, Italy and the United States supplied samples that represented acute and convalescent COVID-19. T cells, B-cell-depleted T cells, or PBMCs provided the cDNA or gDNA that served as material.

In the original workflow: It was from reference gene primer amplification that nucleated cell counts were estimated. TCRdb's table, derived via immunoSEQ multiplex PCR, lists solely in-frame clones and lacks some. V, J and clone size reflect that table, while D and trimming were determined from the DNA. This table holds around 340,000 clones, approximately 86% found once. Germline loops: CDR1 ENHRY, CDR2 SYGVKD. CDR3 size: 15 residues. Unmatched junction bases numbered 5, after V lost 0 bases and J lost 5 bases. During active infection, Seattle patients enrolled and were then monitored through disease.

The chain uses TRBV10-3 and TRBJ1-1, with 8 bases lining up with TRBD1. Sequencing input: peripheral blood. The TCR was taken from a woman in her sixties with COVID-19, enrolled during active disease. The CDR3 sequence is CAISESGQAETEAFF. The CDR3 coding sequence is TGTGCCATCAGTGAGTCGGGACAGGCGGAGACTGAAGCTTTCTTT.